This record covers a single TCR beta chain. Its antigen is currently unknown. For TCR, cDNA came from 5'RACE template switching, which added a universal primer site and UMIs. TCRdb redid the calling of the 5' RACE reads with MiXCR, one entry per CDR3 protein. The data contain 400,000 to 650,000 distinct CDR3 sequences, about a fifth of them singletons. The data were obtained in a study of T cells after yellow fever vaccination. Study details: When fractions had low cell numbers, they were prepared with SMART-Seq v4 Ultra Low Input.

V gave up 3 bases and J gave up 4 bases; unmatched junction bases: 4. Germline V gives CDR1 DFQATT, CDR2 SNEGSKA (reference sequence). This CDR3 contains 13 residues. The study, taken as a whole, reports: Post-booster samples contained most primary-vaccination clones (nearly 98% CD4, around 90% CD8). The CD4 compartment and the CD8 compartment contained a small share of clonotypes in common.

This chain joins TRBV20-1 and TRBJ2-3, with 7 bases that match TRBD2. Sequencing was performed on PBMCs, taken more than 20 days after the first yellow fever vaccination. The origin of this receptor is a man aged 18 to 29 who received the YFV17D yellow fever vaccine. The CDR3 DNA sequence: TGCAGTGCTAGCTGGGGGGGGGCAGATACGCAGTATTTT. Translation: CSASWGGADTQYF.